These T cell receptor beta chains were read from a single sample in a study of cytomegalovirus exposure and HLA in healthy donors. This table comes from immunoSEQ multiplex PCR, and its TCRdb copy is limited to in-frame clones, with some not included. Of around 40,000 clones in the sample, 55% to 75% are singletons; the top ten hold around 3.5%. Sequenced: PBMCs. Receptors were obtained from a woman between 25 and 40 years old in good health and CMV-seronegative. Both conserved end residues are part of each CDR3. The D gene is left open where the match is weak. For some rows the clone size is stated as once, few or many, or as a class when expanded; others skip it.

TRBD1 TRBJ1-6 . TRBV28 CASSLGTGYSPLHF TGTGCCAGCAGTTTAGGGACAGGGTATTCACCCCTCCACTTT
. TRBJ2-7 . TRBV6-4 CASSDSEGAAEQYF TGTGCCAGCAGTGACTCGGAGGGGGCGGCCGAGCAGTACTTC
. TRBJ2-5 . TRBV18 CASSPQGLLITQYF TGTGCCAGCTCACCTCAGGGGTTACTGATCACCCAGTACTTC
TRBD2 TRBJ2-1 . TRBV30 CAWSLVRGGNEQFF TGTGCCTGGAGTCTGGTTCGGGGAGGGAATGAGCAGTTCTTC
. TRBJ2-2 once TRBV6-1 CASSAPSTVTGELFF TGTGCCAGCAGTGCACCATCGACAGTCACCGGGGAGCTGTTTTTT
. TRBJ1-2 . TRBV5-1 CASSLGRQVNYGYTF TGCGCCAGCAGCTTGGGTCGGCAGGTGAACTATGGCTACACCTTC
. TRBJ1-1 medium-sized TRBV6-5 CASSPDTWNTEAFF TGTGCCAGCAGTCCTGACACTTGGAACACTGAAGCTTTCTTT
. TRBJ2-1 . TRBV5-4 CASSWAGEQFF TGTGCCAGCAGTTGGGCAGGTGAGCAGTTCTTC
. TRBJ1-1 few TRBV19 CASSISHRNTEAFF TGTGCCAGTAGTATTTCGCACAGGAACACTGAAGCTTTCTTT
TRBD1 TRBJ1-5 once TRBV28 CASSPRTGGWNQPQHF TGTGCCAGCAGTCCCCGGACAGGGGGCTGGAATCAGCCCCAGCATTTT
. TRBJ2-2 . TRBV5-1 CASSVGGHTGELFF TGCGCCAGCAGTGTGGGGGGTCACACCGGGGAGCTGTTTTTT
TRBD2 TRBJ2-1 . TRBV9 CASAAGGGNEQFF TGTGCCAGCGCGGCGGGAGGGGGCAATGAGCAGTTCTTC
. TRBJ1-2 . TRBV10-3 CAIRVGSYGYTF TGTGCCATCAGGGTGGGGAGCTATGGCTACACCTTC
TRBD1 TRBJ2-5 few TRBV6-6 CASSVDRAGGTQYF TGTGCCAGCAGTGTGGACAGGGCCGGAGGGACCCAGTACTTC
. TRBJ1-1 . TRBV6-5 CASSYGWEGTNTEAFF TGTGCCAGCAGTTACGGGTGGGAGGGGACGAACACTGAAGCTTTCTTT
. TRBJ2-5 . TRBV30 CTWSVVGGETQYF TGTACCTGGAGTGTAGTGGGCGGGGAGACCCAGTACTTC
. TRBJ1-1 few TRBV30 CAWSVGGKNTEAFF TGTGCCTGGAGTGTGGGGGGGAAGAACACTGAAGCTTTCTTT
. TRBJ1-2 . TRBV29-1 CSVVRREEDGYTF TGCAGCGTTGTGCGCAGGGAAGAGGATGGCTACACCTTC
TRBD1 TRBJ1-1 . TRBV5-1 CASSLDGTGYTEAFF TGCGCCAGCAGTTTGGACGGGACAGGGTACACTGAAGCTTTCTTT
TRBD2 TRBJ2-1 . TRBV25-1 CASSDGLAGVGNEQFF TGTGCCAGCAGTGACGGGCTAGCGGGAGTAGGTAATGAGCAGTTCTTC
. TRBJ1-1 once TRBV2 CASSAQNTEAFF TGTGCCAGCAGTGCCCAGAACACTGAAGCTTTCTTT
. TRBJ1-1 . TRBV5-6 CASSLVGTGPNTEAFF TGTGCCAGCAGCTTAGTTGGAACAGGGCCGAACACTGAAGCTTTCTTT
TRBD1 TRBJ2-7 . TRBV7-9 CASSPGTGVYYEQYF TGTGCCAGCAGCCCGGGGACAGGGGTTTACTACGAGCAGTACTTC
TRBD2 TRBJ2-7 . TRBV5-1 CASSVSGEASEQYF TGCGCCAGCAGCGTAAGCGGGGAGGCTAGCGAGCAGTACTTC
TRBD1 TRBJ1-1 . TRBV27 CASSPRTGNEAFF TGTGCCAGCAGCCCAAGGACAGGGAATGAAGCTTTCTTT
TRBD2 TRBJ2-2 once TRBV29-1 CSVPTSGGAAGGELFF TGCAGCGTCCCGACTAGCGGGGGGGCCGCGGGCGGGGAGCTGTTTTTT
. TRBJ1-1 few TRBV6-4 CASSEGRDTEAFF TGTGCCAGCAGTGAAGGGAGGGACACTGAAGCTTTCTTT
TRBD1 TRBJ1-5 . TRBV6-5 CASSAGTGYNQPQHF TGTGCCAGCAGTGCCGGGACAGGATACAATCAGCCCCAGCATTTT
TRBD2 TRBJ2-2 . TRBV6-5 CASTGGSRTGELFF TGTGCCAGCACTGGCGGGAGCCGTACCGGGGAGCTGTTTTTT
. TRBJ2-7 . TRBV7-9 CASSSGLVEQYF TGTGCCAGCAGCTCGGGACTGGTCGAGCAGTACTTC
. TRBJ2-2 . TRBV6-5 CASSRGSRNTGELFF TGTGCCAGCAGTAGGGGGAGCCGAAACACCGGGGAGCTGTTTTTT